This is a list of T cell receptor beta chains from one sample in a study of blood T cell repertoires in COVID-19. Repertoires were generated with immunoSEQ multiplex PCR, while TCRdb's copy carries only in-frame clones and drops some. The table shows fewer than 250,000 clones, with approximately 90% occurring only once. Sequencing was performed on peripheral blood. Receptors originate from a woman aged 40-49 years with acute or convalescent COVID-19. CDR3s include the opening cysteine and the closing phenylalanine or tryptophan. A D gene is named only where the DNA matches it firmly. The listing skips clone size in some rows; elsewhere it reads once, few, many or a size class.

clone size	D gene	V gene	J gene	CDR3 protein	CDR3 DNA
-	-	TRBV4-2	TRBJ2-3	CASSQVPDSAPDTQYF	TGTGCCAGCAGCCAAGTCCCGGACTCAGCCCCAGATACGCAGTATTTT
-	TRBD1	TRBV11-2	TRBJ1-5	CASSSGTALSNQPQHF	TGTGCCAGCAGCAGTGGGACAGCACTTAGCAATCAGCCCCAGCATTTT
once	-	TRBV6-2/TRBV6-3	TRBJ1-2	CASSYASGVWRGYTF	TGTGCCAGCAGTTACGCCAGTGGGGTATGGAGGGGCTACACCTTC
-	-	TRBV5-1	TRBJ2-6	CASISDFASGANVLTF	TGCGCCAGCATTAGCGACTTCGCCTCTGGGGCCAACGTCCTGACTTTC
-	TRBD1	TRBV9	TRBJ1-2	CASSSGQTVYGYTF	TGTGCCAGCAGCTCGGGACAGACTGTCTATGGCTACACCTTC
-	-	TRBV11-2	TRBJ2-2	CASRSTSNTGELFF	TGTGCCAGCAGATCAACTAGCAACACCGGGGAGCTGTTTTTT
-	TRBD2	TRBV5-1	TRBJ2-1	CASSLTSGSRNEQFF	TGCGCCAGCAGCTTGACTAGCGGGTCCCGCAATGAGCAGTTCTTC
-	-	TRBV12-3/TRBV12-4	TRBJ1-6	CASWGGQGSPLHF	TGTGCCAGCTGGGGGGGGCAGGGGTCACCCCTCCACTTT
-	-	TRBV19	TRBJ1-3	CASRSAGTHSGNTIYF	TGTGCCAGTAGGAGCGCCGGGACTCACTCTGGAAACACCATATATTTT
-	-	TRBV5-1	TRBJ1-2	CASSIVGVNYGYTF	TGCGCCAGCAGCATTGTAGGGGTTAACTATGGCTACACCTTC
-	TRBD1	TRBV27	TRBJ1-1	CASSLGGTGGTEAFF	TGTGCCAGCAGTTTAGGTGGGACAGGGGGCACTGAAGCTTTCTTT
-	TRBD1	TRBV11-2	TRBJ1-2	CASSSDLGQGATISYGYTF	TGTGCCAGCAGTTCTGACCTTGGACAGGGGGCCACGATCTCCTATGGCTACACCTTC
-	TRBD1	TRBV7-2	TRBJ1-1	CASSLGQGNTEAFF	TGTGCCAGCAGCCTTGGACAGGGGAACACTGAAGCTTTCTTT
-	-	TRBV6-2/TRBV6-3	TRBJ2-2	CASSSGQMNTGELFF	TGTGCCAGCAGTTCGGGACAAATGAACACCGGGGAGCTGTTTTTT
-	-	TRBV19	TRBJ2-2	CASSTRPPRTANTGELFF	TGTGCCAGTAGTACAAGGCCACCCCGGACAGCTAACACCGGGGAGCTGTTTTTT
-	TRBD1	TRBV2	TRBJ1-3	CASSDPGTDSGNTIYF	TGTGCCAGCAGTGACCCTGGGACAGATTCTGGAAACACCATATATTTT
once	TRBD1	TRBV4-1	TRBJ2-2	CASSRLGTGERTGELFF	TGCGCCAGCAGCCGTCTCGGGACAGGGGAGAGAACCGGGGAGCTGTTTTTT
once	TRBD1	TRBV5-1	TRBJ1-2	CASSPEKGGFYGYTF	TGCGCCAGCAGCCCGGAAAAAGGGGGCTTCTATGGCTACACCTTC
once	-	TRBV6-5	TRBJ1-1	CASLETVEAFF	TGTGCCAGCTTAGAGACAGTTGAAGCTTTCTTT